This T cell receptor beta chain came from a study of T cell repertoires in cytomegalovirus infection. Overall study context: TCR beta signatures that were public indicated CMV infection and matching HLA type.

CDR1 DFQATT and CDR2 SNEGSKA come from the germline V gene (reference sequence). Trimming at V came to 6 bases and at J to 9 bases, leaving 11 bases not matched to a gene. This CDR3 contains 13 residues. TCRdb re-called the reads through MiXCR, storing one row per CDR3 protein. The sample records 200,000 or so distinct CDR3 sequences, 35% to 40% being singletons. About this clonotype: As yet, its antigen is unknown.

The source is a human donor in good health (CMV status not recorded). Some clones in this sample may be carry-over from other donors' samples. Sequences were derived from CD8+ T cells from cultured PBMCs, sampled from culture after CMV antigen stimulation. The J gene is TRBJ2-7, the V gene TRBV20-1; 10 nucleotides line up with TRBD1. The CDR3 sequence is CSAIGTGAWWQYF. The DNA of the CDR3 is TGCAGTGCAATCGGGACAGGGGCATGGTGGCAGTACTTC.